Below, 5 T cell receptor beta chains from the same sample are listed, as sequenced in a study of low-dose radiotherapy and immunotherapy resistance in tumors. First-strand cDNA used TRAV- and TRBV-specific primers, covering alpha and beta chains. Using a constant-region primer together with a V-primer adapter, TCRs were subjected to approximately 20 PCR cycles of amplification. TCRdb passed the reads through MiXCR, listing each CDR3 protein once. The table includes about 58,000 distinct CDR3 sequences, less than 30% detected once. Time point in this sample: after trial treatment. Indicated treatment: LDRT plus nivolumab, ipilimumab, low-dose cyclophosphamide and aspirin (RACIN trial). The sample here was PBMCs, taken after low-dose radiotherapy plus immunotherapy. The source is a male donor with prostate cancer.

V gene TRBV9 combines with J gene TRBJ2-3; 10 bases are shared with TRBD2. The CDR3 sequence is 16 residues long. Germline V gene data show CDR1 as SGDLS and CDR2 as YYNGEE. With 4 bases clipped from V and 3 bases from J, the junction kept 8 bases outside the gene matches. CDR3 bases: TGTGCCAGCAGCCCCCTAGCGGGAGCGGTTACAGATACGCAGTATTTT. Translating gives CASSPLAGAVTDTQYF. The variable domain in full, completed from reference TRBV9 and TRBJ2-3, reads DSGVTQTPKHLITATGQRVTLRCSPRSGDLSVYWYQQSLDQGLQFLIQYYNGEERAKGNILERFSAQQFPDLHSELNLSSLELGDSALYFCASSPLAGAVTDTQYFGPGTRLTVL.

This clonotype was seen ten or more times. The chain carries TRBV7-9 and TRBJ2-7; TRBD1 is a possible D gene (6 bases). CDR1 is SEHNR and CDR2 is FQNEAQ in the germline V gene (reference sequence). Deletions cut 3 bases from V and 7 bases from J, with 7 bases between. The CDR3 is 11 amino acids. CDR3 loop: CASSFRGEQYF. The CDR3 nucleotides are TGTGCCAGCAGCTTCAGGGGAGAGCAGTACTTC.

This clonotype was recorded at least ten times. The genes are TRBV27 and TRBJ2-4; 7 bases fit TRBD1. The germline V gene encodes CDR1 MNHEY and CDR2 SMNVEV (reference sequence). CDR3 length: 11 amino acids. J gave up 11 bases and V 5 bases, and 3 bases lay outside the gene matches. CDR3 in DNA: TGTGCCAGCAGTATAGGACAGGTTCAGTACTTC. Its translation: CASSIGQVQYF.

The rearrangement links TRBV29-1 to TRBJ2-7; 16 positions agree with TRBD2. The CDR3 spans 16 residues. Trimming at V came to 2 bases and at J to 2 bases, leaving 3 bases not matched to a gene. The V gene's germline CDR1 is SQVTM and CDR2 ANQGSEA. The CDR3 is CSVETGTSGGAYEQYF. CDR3 DNA: TGCAGCGTTGAAACCGGGACTAGCGGGGGGGCCTACGAGCAGTACTTC.

This clonotype was counted many times. The rearrangement joins TRBV4-1 to TRBJ2-3; TRBD1 matches 7 bases. The CDR3 is 13 residues long. Germline V gene data show CDR1 as MGHRA and CDR2 as YSYEKL. Germline trimming cut 4 bases from V and 13 bases from J; bases unmatched to any gene: 11. CDR3 protein: CASSPLRGLEEYF. In DNA form, the CDR3 reads TGCGCCAGCAGCCCCCTGAGGGGGCTAGAGGAGTATTTT.